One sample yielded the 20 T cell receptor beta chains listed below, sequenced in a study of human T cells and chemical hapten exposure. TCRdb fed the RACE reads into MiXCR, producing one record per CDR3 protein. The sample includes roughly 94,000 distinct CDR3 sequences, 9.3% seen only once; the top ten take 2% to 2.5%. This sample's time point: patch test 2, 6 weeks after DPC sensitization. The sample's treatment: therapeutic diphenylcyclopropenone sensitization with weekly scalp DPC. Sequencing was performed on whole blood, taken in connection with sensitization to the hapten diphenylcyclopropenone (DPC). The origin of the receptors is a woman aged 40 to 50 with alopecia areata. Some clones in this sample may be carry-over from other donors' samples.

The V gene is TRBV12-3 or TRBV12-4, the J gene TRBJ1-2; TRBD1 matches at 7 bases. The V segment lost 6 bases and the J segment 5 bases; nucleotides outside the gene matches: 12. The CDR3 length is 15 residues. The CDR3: CASSSQQGGWYGYTF. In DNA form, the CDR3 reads TGTGCCAGCAGCTCCCAGCAGGGGGGTTGGTATGGCTACACCTTC.

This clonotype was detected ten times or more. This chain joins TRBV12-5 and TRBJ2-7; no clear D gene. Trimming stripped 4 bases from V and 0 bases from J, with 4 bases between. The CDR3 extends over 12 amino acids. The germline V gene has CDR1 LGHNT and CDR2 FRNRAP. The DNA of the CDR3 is TGTGCTAGTGGTTGCCACTCCTACGAGCAGTACTTC. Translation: CASGCHSYEQYF.

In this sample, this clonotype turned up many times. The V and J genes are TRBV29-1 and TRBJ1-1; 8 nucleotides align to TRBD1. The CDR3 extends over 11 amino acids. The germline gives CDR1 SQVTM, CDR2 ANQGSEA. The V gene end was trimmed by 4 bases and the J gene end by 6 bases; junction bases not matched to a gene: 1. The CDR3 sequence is CSVADRAEAFF. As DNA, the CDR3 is TGCAGCGTTGCGGACAGGGCTGAAGCTTTCTTT. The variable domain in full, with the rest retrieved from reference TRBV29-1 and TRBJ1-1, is SAVISQKPSRDICQRGTSLTIQCQVDSQVTMMFWYRQQPGQSLTLIATANQGSEATYESGFVIDKFPISRPNLTFSTLTVSNMSPEDSSIYLCSVADRAEAFFGQGTRLTVV.

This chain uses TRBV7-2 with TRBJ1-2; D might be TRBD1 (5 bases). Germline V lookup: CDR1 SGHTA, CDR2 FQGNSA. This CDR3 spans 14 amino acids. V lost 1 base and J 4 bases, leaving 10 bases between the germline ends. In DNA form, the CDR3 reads TGTGCCAGCAGCTTAGGAAGGGACCTCTATGGCTACACCTTC. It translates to CASSLGRDLYGYTF.

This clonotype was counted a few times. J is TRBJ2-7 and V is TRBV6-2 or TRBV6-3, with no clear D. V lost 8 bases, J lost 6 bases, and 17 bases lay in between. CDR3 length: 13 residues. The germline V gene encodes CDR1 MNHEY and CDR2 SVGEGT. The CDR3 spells CASASTPFGEQYF. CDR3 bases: TGTGCCAGCGCTTCTACGCCCTTCGGCGAGCAGTACTTC.

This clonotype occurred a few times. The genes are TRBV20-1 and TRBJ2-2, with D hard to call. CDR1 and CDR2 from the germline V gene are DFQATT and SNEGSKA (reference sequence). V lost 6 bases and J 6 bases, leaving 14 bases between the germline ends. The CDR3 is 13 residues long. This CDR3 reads CSAPHPVSGELFF. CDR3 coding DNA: TGCAGTGCCCCTCATCCAGTATCCGGGGAGCTGTTTTTT.

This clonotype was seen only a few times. CDR3 DNA sequence: TGTGCCAGCAGCAACGGACTAGCGGGCGGAAACTACAGGGAGCAGTTCTTC. It codes for CASSNGLAGGNYREQFF. The chain carries TRBV28 and TRBJ2-1; 11 positions agree with TRBD2. V lost 6 bases, J lost 10 bases, and 17 bases stayed unmatched. Germline V lookup: CDR1 MDHEN, CDR2 SYDVKM. The CDR3 spans 17 residues.

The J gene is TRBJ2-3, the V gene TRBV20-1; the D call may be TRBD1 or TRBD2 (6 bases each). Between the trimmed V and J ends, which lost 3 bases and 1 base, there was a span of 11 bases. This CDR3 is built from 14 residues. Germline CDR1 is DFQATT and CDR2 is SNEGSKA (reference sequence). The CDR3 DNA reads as TGCAGTGCTAGTTCCGGGGGCGGCACAGATACGCAGTATTTT. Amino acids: CSASSGGGTDTQYF.

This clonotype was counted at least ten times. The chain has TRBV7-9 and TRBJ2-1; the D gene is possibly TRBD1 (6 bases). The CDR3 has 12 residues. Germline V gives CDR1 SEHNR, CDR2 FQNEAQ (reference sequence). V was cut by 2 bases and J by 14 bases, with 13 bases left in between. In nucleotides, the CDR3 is TGTGCCAGCAGCTTATACCCCGAGGGGGAGTTCTTC. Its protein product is CASSLYPEGEFF.

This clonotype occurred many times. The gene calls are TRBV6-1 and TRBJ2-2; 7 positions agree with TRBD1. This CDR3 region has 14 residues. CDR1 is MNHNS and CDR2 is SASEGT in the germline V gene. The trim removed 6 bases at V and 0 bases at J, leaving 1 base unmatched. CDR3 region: CASRGTANTGELFF. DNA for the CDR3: TGTGCCAGCAGGGGGACAGCGAACACCGGGGAGCTGTTTTTT.

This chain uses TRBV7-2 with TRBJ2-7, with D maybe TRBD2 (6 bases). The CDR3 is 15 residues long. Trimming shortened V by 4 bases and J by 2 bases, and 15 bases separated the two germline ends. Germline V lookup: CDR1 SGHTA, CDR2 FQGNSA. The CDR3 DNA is TGTGCCAGCAGCTCCCGGGTTGGCGGGGCCTACGAGCAGTACTTC. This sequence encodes CASSSRVGGAYEQYF.

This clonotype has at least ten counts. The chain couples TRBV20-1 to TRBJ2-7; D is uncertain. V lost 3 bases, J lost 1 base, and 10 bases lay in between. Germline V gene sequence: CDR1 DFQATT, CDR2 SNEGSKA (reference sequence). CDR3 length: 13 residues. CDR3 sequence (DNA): TGCAGTGCTAGTAACTTCGGGTCCTACGAGCAGTACTTC. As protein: CSASNFGSYEQYF.

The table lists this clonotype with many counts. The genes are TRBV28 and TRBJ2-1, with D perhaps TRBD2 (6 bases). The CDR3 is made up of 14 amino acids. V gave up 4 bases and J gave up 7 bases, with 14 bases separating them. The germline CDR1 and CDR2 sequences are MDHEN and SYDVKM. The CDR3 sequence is CASSSGAGGNEQFF. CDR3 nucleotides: TGTGCCAGCAGTTCAGGAGCGGGTGGAAATGAGCAGTTCTTC.

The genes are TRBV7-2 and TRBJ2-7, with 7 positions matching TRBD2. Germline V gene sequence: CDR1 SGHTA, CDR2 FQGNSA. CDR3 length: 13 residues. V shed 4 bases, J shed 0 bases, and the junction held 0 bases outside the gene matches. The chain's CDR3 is CASSWDYSYEQYF. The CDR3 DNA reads TGTGCCAGCAGCTGGGACTACTCCTACGAGCAGTACTTC. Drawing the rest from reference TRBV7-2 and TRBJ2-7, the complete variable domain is GAGVSQSPSNKVTEKGKDVELRCDPISGHTALYWYRQSLGQGLEFLIYFQGNSAPDKSGLPSDRFSAERTGGSVSTLTIQRTQQEDSAVYLCASSWDYSYEQYFGPGTRLTVT.

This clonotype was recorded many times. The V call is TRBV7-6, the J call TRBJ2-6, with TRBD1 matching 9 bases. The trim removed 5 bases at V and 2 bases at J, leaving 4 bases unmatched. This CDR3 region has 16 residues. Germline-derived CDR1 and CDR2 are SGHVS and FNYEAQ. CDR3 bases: TGTGCCAGCAGCGAAACAGGGGGCGCTGGGGCCAACGTCCTGACTTTC. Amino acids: CASSETGGAGANVLTF.

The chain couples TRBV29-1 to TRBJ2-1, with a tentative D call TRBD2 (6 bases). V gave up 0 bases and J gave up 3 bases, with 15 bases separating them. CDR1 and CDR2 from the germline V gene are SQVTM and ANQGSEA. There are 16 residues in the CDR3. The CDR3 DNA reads TGCAGCGTTGAAGATCCTGGCGGGAAGTACTACAATGAGCAGTTCTTC. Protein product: CSVEDPGGKYYNEQFF.

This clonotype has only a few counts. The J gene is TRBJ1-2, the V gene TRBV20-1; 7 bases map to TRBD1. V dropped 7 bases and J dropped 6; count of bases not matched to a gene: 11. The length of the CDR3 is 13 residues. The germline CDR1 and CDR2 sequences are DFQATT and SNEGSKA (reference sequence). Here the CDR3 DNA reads TGCAGTGGAATATTACTACAGGGGCATGGCTACACCTTC. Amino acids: CSGILLQGHGYTF.

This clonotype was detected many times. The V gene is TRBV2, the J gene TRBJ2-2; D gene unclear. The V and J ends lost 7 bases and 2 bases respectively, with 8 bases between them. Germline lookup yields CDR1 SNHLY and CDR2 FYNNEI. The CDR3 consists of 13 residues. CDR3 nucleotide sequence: TGTGCCAGCACGACGGAAAACACCGGGGAGCTGTTTTTT. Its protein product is CASTTENTGELFF. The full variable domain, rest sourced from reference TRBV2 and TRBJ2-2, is EPEVTQTPSHQVTQMGQEVILRCVPISNHLYFYWYRQILGQKVEFLVSFYNNEISEKSEIFDDQFSVERPDGSNFTLKIRSTKLEDSAMYFCASTTENTGELFFGEGSRLTVL.

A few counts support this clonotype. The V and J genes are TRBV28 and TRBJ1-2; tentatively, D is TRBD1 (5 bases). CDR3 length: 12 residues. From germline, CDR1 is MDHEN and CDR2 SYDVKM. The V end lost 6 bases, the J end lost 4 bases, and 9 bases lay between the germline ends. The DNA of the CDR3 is TGTGCCAGCAGCCTGGACATCTATGGCTACACCTTC. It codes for CASSLDIYGYTF.

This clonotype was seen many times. CDR3 sequence (DNA): TGTGCCAGCGGAGACAGGACTAGCGGGATTGAGACCCAGTACTTC. This gives the protein CASGDRTSGIETQYF. The chain uses TRBV27 and TRBJ2-5; 12 positions agree with TRBD2. The junction had 9 bases not matched to a gene; V was cut back by 8 bases and J by 5 bases. There are 15 residues in the CDR3. Germline CDR1 is MNHEY and CDR2 is SMNVEV (reference sequence).